This TCR beta chain was recorded in a study of shared clonotypes between healthy human individuals. General study results and limits: Sequencing of the sorted subsets was shown by rarefaction to be incomplete despite large depth.

Assay: immunoSEQ multiplex PCR; the TCRdb copy retains only in-frame clones and omits some. Of 2 million to 2.5 million clones listed, almost 96% are singletons. Only Caucasian adults living in Nashville, Tennessee made up the donor group. About this clone: The antigen remains unidentified. The sample has other DNA sequences that encode this CDR3 too.

Germline V lookup: CDR1 LGHNA, CDR2 YNFKEQ. The J segment lost 1 base and the V segment lost 3 bases, leaving 4 bases of the junction unmatched. The CDR3 extends over 15 amino acids. This TCR came from a man aged 18 to 35 in good health. V is TRBV4-2 and J is TRBJ1-1, with 8 nucleotides matching TRBD1. The sample consisted of naive CD4+ T cells sorted from blood. Subset: CD45RA+ positively selected. Written as DNA, the CDR3 is TGTGCCAGCAGCCAGGAAGGACAGGGGAACACTGAAGCTTTCTTT. This encodes CASSQEGQGNTEAFF.